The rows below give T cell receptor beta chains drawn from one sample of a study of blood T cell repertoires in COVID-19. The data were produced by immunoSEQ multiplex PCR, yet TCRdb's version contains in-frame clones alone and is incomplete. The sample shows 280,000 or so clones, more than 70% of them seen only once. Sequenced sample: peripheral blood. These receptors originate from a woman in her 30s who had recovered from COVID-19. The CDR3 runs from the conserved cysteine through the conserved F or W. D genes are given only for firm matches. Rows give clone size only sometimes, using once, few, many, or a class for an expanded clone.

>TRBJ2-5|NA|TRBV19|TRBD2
TGTGCCGCCTCGACCCGGGGCGGGGGTAGGGTGACCCAGTACTTC
CAASTRGGGRVTQYF
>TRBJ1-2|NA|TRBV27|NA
TGTGCCAGCAGTTTGAAGGCGGCTTATGGCTACACCTTC
CASSLKAAYGYTF
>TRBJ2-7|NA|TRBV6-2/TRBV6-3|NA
TGTGCCAGCAGCCCCCCGAGCGTACTAATCTACGAGCAGTACTTC
CASSPPSVLIYEQYF
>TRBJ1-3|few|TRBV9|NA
TGTGCCAGCAGCCCCGGGGACACCGATTCAGGTGGAAACACCATATATTTT
CASSPGDTDSGGNTIYF
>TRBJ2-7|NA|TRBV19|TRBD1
TGTGCCAGTAGTATGGGACAGGGCCCCTACGAGCAGTACTTC
CASSMGQGPYEQYF
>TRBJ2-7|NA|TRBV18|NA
TGTGCCAGTAGCAACAGGAACACCTACGAGCAGTACTTC
CASSNRNTYEQYF
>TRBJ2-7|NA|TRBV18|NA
TGTGCCAGCTCGGCATACAGGGACTCCTACGAGCAGTACTTC
CASSAYRDSYEQYF
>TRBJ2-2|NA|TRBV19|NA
TGTGCCAGTAGTATATCGGGGGGCTGGGACACCGGGGAGCTGTTTTTT
CASSISGGWDTGELFF
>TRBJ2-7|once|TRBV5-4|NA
TGTGCCAGCAGCTTGGGGACAGAAAGCTACGAGCAGTACTTC
CASSLGTESYEQYF
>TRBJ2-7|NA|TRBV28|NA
TGTGCCAGCAGTCCACGGGACAACTACTACGAGCAGTACTTC
CASSPRDNYYEQYF
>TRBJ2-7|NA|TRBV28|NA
TGTGCCAGCAGTTTAATAGGGAGTGGCGACGAGCAGTACTTC
CASSLIGSGDEQYF
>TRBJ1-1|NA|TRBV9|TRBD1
TGTGCCAGCAGCGAGGTGGGACAGGGTGCTTTCTTT
CASSEVGQGAFF
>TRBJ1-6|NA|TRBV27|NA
TGTGCCAGCAGCCCAGGGAACGTTAATTCACCCCTCCACTTT
CASSPGNVNSPLHF
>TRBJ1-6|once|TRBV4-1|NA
TGCGCCAGCAGCCAACCGGCAGGTACCTCACCCCTCCACTTT
CASSQPAGTSPLHF
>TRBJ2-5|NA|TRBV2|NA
TGTGCCAGCACGCGAGCTGAGACCCAGTACTTC
CASTRAETQYF
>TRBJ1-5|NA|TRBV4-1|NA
TGCGCCAGCAGCCAAGAGGGGGCGCAGGCTGCAGGGCCCCAGCATTTT
CASSQEGAQAAGPQHF
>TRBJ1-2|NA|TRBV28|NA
TGTGCCAGCAGTCCCGGGAACTATGGCTACACCTTC
CASSPGNYGYTF
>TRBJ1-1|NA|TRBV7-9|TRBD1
TGTGCCAGCAGCTTCGATACAGGGGTAGCTTTCTTT
CASSFDTGVAFF
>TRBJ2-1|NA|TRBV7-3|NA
TGTGCCAGCAGCTTAGGGCAGTACAATGAGCAGTTCTTC
CASSLGQYNEQFF
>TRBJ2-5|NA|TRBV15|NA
TGTGCCACCAGTCCTGACAGTTTCGCTAGAGAGACCCAGTACTTC
CATSPDSFARETQYF
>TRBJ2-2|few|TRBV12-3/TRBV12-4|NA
TGTGCCAGCAGTTTGGAGGGCGCGGGGGAGCTGTTTTTT
CASSLEGAGELFF
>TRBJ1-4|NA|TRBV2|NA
TGTGCCAGCCGAATCGTGAGAGGGTCGGGCGAAAAACTGTTTTTT
CASRIVRGSGEKLFF
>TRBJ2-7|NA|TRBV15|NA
TGTGCCACCAGCAGAGTGGCAGGGTGGGGCGAGCAGTACTTC
CATSRVAGWGEQYF
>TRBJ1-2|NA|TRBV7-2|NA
TGTGCCAGCAGCTTAAATGGGGCAGGGTATGGCTACACCTTC
CASSLNGAGYGYTF
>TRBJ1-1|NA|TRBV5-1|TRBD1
TGCGCCAGCAGCTCGGTGACAGGGGGCGAAACTGAAGCTTTCTTT
CASSSVTGGETEAFF
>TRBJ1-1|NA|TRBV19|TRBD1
TGTGCCAGTAGTATAGTTGGCCAGGGGGCAACTGAAGCTTTCTTT
CASSIVGQGATEAFF
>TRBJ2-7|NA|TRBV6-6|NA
TGTGCCAGCAGTTACGGGGAGCGGGACGAGCAGTACTTC
CASSYGERDEQYF
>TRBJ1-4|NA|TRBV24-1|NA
TGTGCCACCAGTGGGACAGATGAAAAACTGTTTTTT
CATSGTDEKLFF